A selection of T cell receptor beta chains follows, all from one sample in a study of T cell repertoires in cytomegalovirus infection. Antigens for these TCRs are unknown. Each CDR3 protein is one row after TCRdb ran MiXCR on the reads. The sample holds about 920,000 distinct CDR3 sequences, about 33% seen once. The specimen was cultured CD8+ T cells from PBMCs, collected from culture after CMV antigen stimulation. These receptors all stem from a human donor in good health (CMV status not recorded). Some clones in this sample may be carry-over from other donors' samples. The CDR3 runs from the conserved cysteine through the conserved F or W. The size field is filled for only some rows; it gives once, few, many or a size class.

abundance,v_gene,CDR3aa
-,TRBV6-1,CASSEASVGPNSPLHF
few,TRBV7-9,CASSQDRVTEKLFF
-,TRBV29-1,CSVEQGAYEQYF
few,TRBV11-1,CASSRNRANSPLHF
once,TRBV7-6,CASSLTGLANHEQFF
many,TRBV11-2,CASRLRPRGPISGNTIYF
few,TRBV7-8,CASSLEVGAILMSGYTF
-,TRBV19,CASSISGQWDQETQYF
-,TRBV9,CASSNDRGPYEQYF
-,TRBV19,CATRTKNTEAFF
-,TRBV28,CAGSLREVVEKLFF
few,TRBV6-2/TRBV6-3,CASRVSRTQYF
few,TRBV6-6,CASSEGEMNTEAFF
-,TRBV6-5,CASSYSSDRGNGYTF
-,TRBV20-1,CSVTPDFIFGETQYF
-,TRBV4-1,CASSPGDYAGTGELFF
-,TRBV5-6,CASSFGSSAEAFF
few,TRBV28,CASSPHAGDGPYQPQHF
few,TRBV7-6,CASSAVNGGADTQYF
-,TRBV12-3/TRBV12-4,CASLQGVLNTEAFF
many,TRBV7-6,CASSLDVGATEAFF
few,TRBV6-5,CASSYLGKGGKDNEQFF
-,TRBV7-9,CASSLGTIGELFF
-,TRBV29-1,CSVAGIDYGYTF
many,TRBV12-3/TRBV12-4,CASTPRTSGTDTQYF
many,TRBV7-8,CASSLAKGSWSTEAFF
-,TRBV28,CASRQRQSQHF
many,TRBV7-2,CASSLPGGPVWGTGELFF
few,TRBV7-6,CASSFDPRVGRDNEQFF
-,TRBV27,CASSALGNEQFF
-,TRBV14,CASSQGTWRNTEAFF
-,TRBV12-3/TRBV12-4,CASSFSYGSETQYF
-,TRBV4-3,CASSQADRNSPLHF
-,TRBV5-1,CASSDGQPPTYEQYF
-,TRBV27,CASSPSWGAKNIQYF